This TCR beta chain was recorded in a study of blood T cell repertoires in COVID-19. The wider study: Sites across the United States, Italy and Spain contributed samples from acute and convalescent COVID-19. From T cells, B-cell-depleted T cells, or PBMCs came the material, which was cDNA or gDNA.

Original handling: From reference gene primer amplification, estimates of nucleated cell counts were derived. The repertoire was sequenced with immunoSEQ multiplex PCR; TCRdb's copy has only in-frame clones and lacks some. V and J calls and clone size are given by that table; D and trimming were obtained from the DNA. The sample carries 95,000 to 110,000 clones, approximately 90% recorded once. The CDR3 sequence is 14 residues long. The germline V and J ends were trimmed by 0 bases and 6 bases, with 12 bases remaining between them. CDR1 is KGHSH, CDR2 LQKENI, per germline. Sample: peripheral blood. The source of this sequence is a man in his forties or fifties with active or convalescent COVID-19. The chain links TRBV18 to TRBJ2-7; D remains ambiguous. The CDR3 reads CASSPPSTPREQYF. The CDR3 DNA sequence: TGTGCCAGCTCACCACCGAGCACCCCTCGCGAGCAGTACTTC.